These T cell receptor beta chains were read from a single sample in a study of T cell repertoires in cytomegalovirus infection. TCRdb reanalysed the reads using MiXCR and keeps one entry per CDR3 protein. Here the sample spans roughly 720,000 distinct CDR3 sequences, approximately 34% being singletons. The sequencing input was PBMCs. The receptors derive from a human donor in good health (CMV status not recorded). Some clones in this sample may be carry-over from other donors' samples. The CDR3 runs from the conserved cysteine through the conserved F or W. A D gene is named only where the DNA matches it firmly. Not all rows give a size; the values are once, few, many and, for expanded clones, a class.

abundance | d_gene | j_gene | v_gene | CDR3nt | CDR3aa
few | NA | TRBJ2-2 | TRBV5-1 | TGCGCCAGCAGCTTGGCCGCGCGGCTCGCCGGGGAGCTGTTTTTT | CASSLAARLAGELFF
NA | NA | TRBJ1-5 | TRBV28 | TGTGCCAGCAGTCCTCCGGGGGAGGGCAATCAGCCCCAGCATTTT | CASSPPGEGNQPQHF
NA | NA | TRBJ2-2 | TRBV20-1 | TGCAGTGCTCCTTACACCGGGGAGCTGTTTTTT | CSAPYTGELFF
NA | NA | TRBJ1-3 | TRBV11-2 | TGTGCCAGCAGCTTGGTAGTGGCAGCGACTGGAAACACCATATATTTT | CASSLVVAATGNTIYF
NA | TRBD1 | TRBJ1-2 | TRBV29-1 | TGCAGCGACACGGACAGGAATGGCTACACCTTC | CSDTDRNGYTF
NA | NA | TRBJ2-7 | TRBV20-1 | TGCAGTGCCCCCAGACACAGGGCTGGGGAGCAGTACTTC | CSAPRHRAGEQYF
few | NA | TRBJ2-7 | TRBV7-6 | TGTGCCAGCAGCTCCAGCGGGGGGGGACAGGGGAACGAGCAGTACTTC | CASSSSGGGQGNEQYF
NA | NA | TRBJ1-4 | TRBV10-2 | TGCGCCAGCAGTGAGACTCCCCTAGGTGAAAAACTGTTTTTT | CASSETPLGEKLFF
NA | NA | TRBJ1-2 | TRBV29-1 | TGCAGCGTTGTTGGAGGCTACACCTTC | CSVVGGYTF
few | NA | TRBJ2-7 | TRBV28 | TGTGCCAGCAGTTTGGGCAGGGACGGGTACGAGCAGTACTTC | CASSLGRDGYEQYF
few | NA | TRBJ1-6 | TRBV12-3/TRBV12-4 | TGTGCCAGCAGTTTATGGCCAGGGGCTAATTCACCCCTCCACTTT | CASSLWPGANSPLHF
NA | TRBD1 | TRBJ1-4 | TRBV27 | TGTGCCAGCAGGCCGAGGGACAGGGGGGGGTGGACTAATGAAAAACTGTTTTTT | CASRPRDRGGWTNEKLFF
once | NA | TRBJ1-2 | TRBV11-2 | TGTGCCAGCAGCTTAGGGGTGGGGGGCGCCCCCTTC | CASSLGVGGAPF
NA | NA | TRBJ1-6 | TRBV10-3 | TGTGCCATCAGTGAGTCCCGAAGGAATTCACCCCTCCACTTT | CAISESRRNSPLHF
NA | NA | TRBJ2-1 | TRBV10-3 | TGTGCCATCAGTGAAGCTAGCAATGAGCAGTTCTTC | CAISEASNEQFF
many | NA | TRBJ1-1 | TRBV7-8 | TGTGCCAGCAGCTCAGAAGGGGAGGGGGGGGGAGCTTTCTTT | CASSSEGEGGGAFF
NA | NA | TRBJ1-6 | TRBV7-6 | TGTGCCAGCAGCTTATATAGGGTCGGACGGGATTCACCCCTCCACTTT | CASSLYRVGRDSPLHF
few | NA | TRBJ1-5 | TRBV19 | TGTGCCAGTAGTTCGACAGGTGTGGGAGCTTATAGCAATCAGCCCCAGCATTTT | CASSSTGVGAYSNQPQHF
NA | NA | TRBJ1-4 | TRBV6-1 | TGTGCCAGCAGTGAATTTGCAGGGGAGAGAGAAAAACTGTTTTTT | CASSEFAGEREKLFF
once | NA | TRBJ2-2 | TRBV11-2 | TGTGCCAGCAGCCTATTTGTCGGGCCTACCGGGGAGCTGTTTTTT | CASSLFVGPTGELFF
few | NA | TRBJ1-2 | TRBV4-2 | TGTGCCAGCAGCCAAGATCAGTCAGGGCAAAGTCTTCGCTACACCTTC | CASSQDQSGQSLRYTF
many | TRBD2 | TRBJ2-2 | TRBV12-3/TRBV12-4 | TGTGCCAGCAGTTTGAGCGGGAGGACCGGGGAGCTGTTTTTT | CASSLSGRTGELFF
many | NA | TRBJ1-3 | TRBV7-2 | TGTGCCAGCAGCGACAACAGGCTCCTCTCTGGAAACACCATATATTTT | CASSDNRLLSGNTIYF
NA | TRBD1 | TRBJ1-1 | TRBV11-2 | TGTGCCAGCAGCTTAGGGGGGCTGACAGGGATGAACACTGAAGCTTTCTTT | CASSLGGLTGMNTEAFF
NA | TRBD2 | TRBJ2-5 | TRBV5-1 | TGCGCCAGCACGCGCGGGACTAGCGCTAAAGAGACCCAGTACTTC | CASTRGTSAKETQYF
NA | TRBD1 | TRBJ2-2 | TRBV12-3/TRBV12-4 | TGTGCCAGCAGCCGGGGACAGGGTACCGGGGAGCTGTTTTTT | CASSRGQGTGELFF
NA | NA | TRBJ2-5 | TRBV5-1 | TGCGCCAGCAGCCTAAGCGCACGGCTCCAAGAGACCCAGTACTTC | CASSLSARLQETQYF
NA | NA | TRBJ1-2 | TRBV29-1 | TGCAGCGCCCCGGACGGCCTGGATGGCTACACCTTC | CSAPDGLDGYTF
few | TRBD1 | TRBJ1-6 | TRBV4-1 | TGCGCCAGCAGCCTACGAGGGGGCTTGGGCTCCTATAATTCACCCCTCCACTTT | CASSLRGGLGSYNSPLHF
NA | TRBD1 | TRBJ1-1 | TRBV18 | TGTGCCAGCTCACCCTGGACAGGGTCTATCACTGAAGCTTTCTTT | CASSPWTGSITEAFF
NA | NA | TRBJ2-7 | TRBV12-3/TRBV12-4 | TGTGCCAGCAGCCCAGCCAGGTTCGAGCAGTACTTC | CASSPARFEQYF
NA | NA | TRBJ2-7 | TRBV15 | TGTGCCACCAGCGGCCCCGGGGCAGGGGGGATTAAGCAGTACTTC | CATSGPGAGGIKQYF
NA | NA | TRBJ1-5 | TRBV28 | TGTACCACCGCGGGGCTCCCCGTCCAGCCCCAGCATTTT | CTTAGLPVQPQHF
NA | NA | TRBJ1-5 | TRBV5-1 | TGCGCCAGCAGCTTGGCCCCTTCTACGGAGGGCAATCAGCCCCAGCATTTT | CASSLAPSTEGNQPQHF
NA | TRBD1 | TRBJ1-2 | TRBV12-3/TRBV12-4 | TGTGCCAGCAGTGCTCTGGACAGGGAATCGAGGTCCTATGGCTACACCTTC | CASSALDRESRSYGYTF
few | TRBD1 | TRBJ1-4 | TRBV7-8 | TGTGCCAGCAAGGGGGGACAGTTTAATGAAAAACTGTTTTTT | CASKGGQFNEKLFF
NA | TRBD1 | TRBJ2-1 | TRBV19 | TGTGCCAGTAGTCAGGACAGGGTTTACAATGAGCAGTTCTTC | CASSQDRVYNEQFF
NA | NA | TRBJ1-5 | TRBV6-2/TRBV6-3 | TGTGCCAGCAGTTATGGAGGAATGAGTCAGCCCCAGCATTTT | CASSYGGMSQPQHF
NA | TRBD2 | TRBJ2-7 | TRBV15 | TGTGCCACCAGCGGCCATGGCGCGGGAGTATCCTACGAGCAGTACTTC | CATSGHGAGVSYEQYF
once | TRBD2 | TRBJ2-7 | TRBV19 | TGTGACAGTAGTACGACTAGCGGGAGATCAGGGGAGCAGTACTTC | CDSSTTSGRSGEQYF
few | TRBD1 | TRBJ1-2 | TRBV4-1 | TGTGCCAGCCAAGAACCGGGGACAGAGTTATTCTATGGCTACACCTTC | CASQEPGTELFYGYTF